These T cell receptor beta chains were read from a single sample in a study of blood T cell repertoires in COVID-19. Measured with immunoSEQ multiplex PCR; TCRdb has only the in-frame clones, and not every one. The sample consists of 78,000 or so clones, 86% of them appearing once. Sequenced: peripheral blood. Receptors were obtained from a man between 45 and 60 years old with active or convalescent COVID-19. The CDR3 runs from the conserved cysteine through the conserved F or W. The D gene is left open where the match is weak. Part of the rows lack a size; the others show once, few, many or a class for expanded clones.

J	V	size	D	DNA	CDR3
TRBJ2-5	TRBV7-9	.	.	TGTGCCAGCGGGCTTATGGTTCAAGAGACCCAGTACTTC	CASGLMVQETQYF
TRBJ1-2	TRBV29-1	.	.	TGCAGCGTTGAGAGCCAGGGGTTTGGCTACACCTTC	CSVESQGFGYTF
TRBJ1-3	TRBV11-3	few	TRBD1	TGTGCCAGCAGCCTAGGGTTGGCCGGGACAGCGGGAAACACCATATATTTT	CASSLGLAGTAGNTIYF
TRBJ1-1	TRBV14	.	.	TGTGCCAGCAGCCAAGGAGGCGTGGCTGAAGCTTTCTTT	CASSQGGVAEAFF
TRBJ1-5	TRBV19	.	TRBD1	TGTGCCAGTACCCAACAGGGGTTCGGCAATCAGCCCCAGCATTTT	CASTQQGFGNQPQHF
TRBJ1-1	TRBV4-1	few	TRBD1	TGCGCCAGCAGTCGTTCATACACGACAGGGGTTAACACTGAAGCTTTCTTT	CASSRSYTTGVNTEAFF
TRBJ2-1	TRBV7-9	.	.	TGTGCCAGCAGCAGAAACCGGGGTGAGCAGTTCTTC	CASSRNRGEQFF
TRBJ2-7	TRBV5-1	.	.	TGCGCCAGCAGCCAGGGTCGCTACGAGCAGTACTTC	CASSQGRYEQYF
TRBJ2-3	TRBV19	.	TRBD2	TGTGCCAGTAGTACGGGCAATAGCGGGAGTTTTTGGGATACGCAGTATTTT	CASSTGNSGSFWDTQYF
TRBJ1-4	TRBV7-8	.	.	TGTGCCAGCAGCCCTCGAGGAGGGAAGGTGTTTTTT	CASSPRGGKVFF
TRBJ2-5	TRBV6-1	.	TRBD1	TGTGCCAGCAGTGAAGAGAGGACAGGGGGGGAGACCCAGTACTTC	CASSEERTGGETQYF
TRBJ1-1	TRBV18	.	TRBD1	TGTGCCAGCTCTCTATTGGGGACAGCCTTTGAAGCTTTCTTT	CASSLLGTAFEAFF
TRBJ2-2	TRBV5-1	.	.	TGCGCCAGCAGAACCGGGACTTATAACACCGGGGAGCTGTTTTTT	CASRTGTYNTGELFF
TRBJ2-5	TRBV5-1	.	TRBD2	TGCGCCAGCAGCTCGGGACTAGCGGGGACTCAGGGGACCCAGTACTTC	CASSSGLAGTQGTQYF
TRBJ2-1	TRBV6-5	.	TRBD2	TGTGCCTCACAGGGGCTAGCGGGGTTCAATGAGCAGTTCTTC	CASQGLAGFNEQFF
TRBJ2-3	TRBV5-1	.	TRBD1	TGCGCCAGCAGCCCGGACAAACAGGGGGATACGCAGTATTTT	CASSPDKQGDTQYF
TRBJ1-5	TRBV19	.	TRBD1	TGTGCCAGTAGGGGGACAGGGGGGCGTAATCAGCCCCAGCATTTT	CASRGTGGRNQPQHF
TRBJ1-1	TRBV5-1	.	.	TGCGCCAGCAGCCGGTACCTAGCGACTGGCACTGAAGCTTTCTTT	CASSRYLATGTEAFF
TRBJ1-5	TRBV3-1/TRBV3-2	.	TRBD1	TGTGCCAGCAGCCACGGGACAGGGAGCAATCAGCCCCAGCATTTT	CASSHGTGSNQPQHF
TRBJ1-5	TRBV10-2	.	TRBD1	TGCGCCAGCCGGGACAGGGGCGGTCAGCCCCAGCATTTT	CASRDRGGQPQHF
TRBJ2-1	TRBV28	once	TRBD2	TGTGCCAGCAGTTCGCCCCTGGGACTAGCGGGGAGCAATGAGCAGTTCTTC	CASSSPLGLAGSNEQFF
TRBJ2-1	TRBV9	.	TRBD2	TGTGCCAGCAGCGCCCGGACTAGCGGTTACAATGAGCAGTTCTTC	CASSARTSGYNEQFF
TRBJ2-3	TRBV15	once	TRBD2	TGTGCCACCAGCAGAGGGGGGACTAGCGGGGATGAAGATACGCAGTATTTT	CATSRGGTSGDEDTQYF
TRBJ1-2	TRBV6-5	.	TRBD1	TGTGCCGTCGACCCCTTGGGGACAGGATATGGCTACACCTTC	CAVDPLGTGYGYTF